A selection of T cell receptor beta chains follows, all from one sample in a study of siplizumab effects on memory and regulatory T cells. The data were produced by immunoSEQ multiplex PCR, yet TCRdb's version contains in-frame clones alone and is incomplete. The sample includes 70,000 to 95,000 clones, roughly 96% of them seen just once. The sequencing sample was made of naive CD4+ T cells sorted from blood. Receptors originate from a human donor in good health. The CDR3 runs from the conserved cysteine through the conserved F or W. The order of the fields is J gene, D gene, V gene, clone size, CDR3 protein, CDR3 DNA. D genes are given only for firm matches. A row's size may be missing; if present it is once, few, many or a size class.

J gene: TRBJ1-2
D gene: TRBD1
V gene: TRBV5-1
clone size: NA
CDR3 protein: CASSSGTGGFYGYTF
CDR3 DNA: TGCGCCAGCAGCTCCGGAACAGGGGGGTTCTATGGCTACACCTTC

J gene: TRBJ1-1
D gene: NA
V gene: TRBV9
clone size: NA
CDR3 protein: CASSVGGPEAFF
CDR3 DNA: TGTGCCAGCAGCGTAGGGGGTCCTGAAGCTTTCTTT

J gene: TRBJ1-1
D gene: NA
V gene: TRBV11-1
clone size: NA
CDR3 protein: CASSRSRMGDEAFF
CDR3 DNA: TGTGCCAGCAGCCGCTCACGTATGGGAGATGAAGCTTTCTTT

J gene: TRBJ2-6
D gene: NA
V gene: TRBV14
clone size: NA
CDR3 protein: CASSQVRRQDHSGANVLTF
CDR3 DNA: TGTGCCAGCAGCCAAGTCAGGCGACAGGACCACTCTGGGGCCAACGTCCTGACTTTC

J gene: TRBJ1-4
D gene: NA
V gene: TRBV19
clone size: NA
CDR3 protein: CASSMGQVNEKLFF
CDR3 DNA: TGTGCCAGTAGTATGGGGCAGGTTAATGAAAAACTGTTTTTT

J gene: TRBJ1-2
D gene: NA
V gene: TRBV4-1
clone size: NA
CDR3 protein: CASSRGPALEYGYTF
CDR3 DNA: TGCGCCAGCAGCCGCGGGCCCGCATTGGAGTATGGCTACACCTTC

J gene: TRBJ2-5
D gene: TRBD2
V gene: TRBV5-4
clone size: NA
CDR3 protein: CASSPVLAGVVETQYF
CDR3 DNA: TGTGCCAGCAGCCCCGTACTAGCGGGGGTTGTAGAGACCCAGTACTTC

J gene: TRBJ2-1
D gene: TRBD1
V gene: TRBV28
clone size: NA
CDR3 protein: CASSPRTGPNEQFF
CDR3 DNA: TGTGCCAGCAGTCCGCGGACAGGGCCCAATGAGCAGTTCTTC

J gene: TRBJ1-1
D gene: NA
V gene: TRBV5-1
clone size: NA
CDR3 protein: CASSLTGRDTEAFF
CDR3 DNA: TGCGCCAGCAGCTTAACAGGAAGGGACACTGAAGCTTTCTTT

J gene: TRBJ1-2
D gene: NA
V gene: TRBV7-9
clone size: NA
CDR3 protein: CASSLVEGQDGYTF
CDR3 DNA: TGTGCCAGCAGCTTAGTCGAAGGGCAGGATGGCTACACCTTC

J gene: TRBJ1-2
D gene: TRBD1
V gene: TRBV18
clone size: NA
CDR3 protein: CASSPGQERTNYGYTF
CDR3 DNA: TGTGCCAGCTCACCCGGACAGGAAAGAACTAACTATGGCTACACCTTC

J gene: TRBJ1-1
D gene: NA
V gene: TRBV7-2
clone size: once
CDR3 protein: CASSLVQSEAFF
CDR3 DNA: TGTGCCAGCAGCTTAGTTCAGTCTGAAGCTTTCTTT

J gene: TRBJ1-5
D gene: TRBD1
V gene: TRBV2
clone size: few
CDR3 protein: CASSGTGGSQPQHF
CDR3 DNA: TGTGCCAGCAGTGGGACAGGGGGGAGTCAGCCCCAGCATTTT

J gene: TRBJ2-2
D gene: TRBD1
V gene: TRBV6-5
clone size: NA
CDR3 protein: CASSPDRDTGELFF
CDR3 DNA: TGTGCCAGCAGTCCCGACAGGGATACCGGGGAGCTGTTTTTT

J gene: TRBJ2-1
D gene: NA
V gene: TRBV5-1
clone size: NA
CDR3 protein: CASSSVAGRMGSYNEQFF
CDR3 DNA: TGCGCCAGCAGCTCGGTGGCAGGGAGGATGGGCTCCTACAATGAGCAGTTCTTC

J gene: TRBJ1-1
D gene: NA
V gene: TRBV28
clone size: once
CDR3 protein: CASSLVTDTEAFF
CDR3 DNA: TGTGCCAGCAGTTTAGTTACGGACACTGAAGCTTTCTTT

J gene: TRBJ2-3
D gene: TRBD2
V gene: TRBV14
clone size: NA
CDR3 protein: CASSQVPAGGATQYF
CDR3 DNA: TGTGCCAGCAGCCAAGTCCCAGCGGGGGGGGCTACGCAGTATTTT

J gene: TRBJ1-2
D gene: TRBD1
V gene: TRBV11-2
clone size: NA
CDR3 protein: CASSSVTGEGYGYTF
CDR3 DNA: TGTGCCAGCAGTTCTGTAACAGGGGAAGGCTATGGCTACACCTTC

J gene: TRBJ2-5
D gene: TRBD2
V gene: TRBV18
clone size: NA
CDR3 protein: CASSPGQGRAGGQETQYF
CDR3 DNA: TGTGCCAGCTCACCAGGACAGGGAAGAGCGGGGGGGCAAGAGACCCAGTACTTC

J gene: TRBJ1-1
D gene: NA
V gene: TRBV28
clone size: NA
CDR3 protein: CASSSPGAGSLNTEAFF
CDR3 DNA: TGTGCCAGCAGTTCCCCAGGGGCAGGATCCTTGAACACTGAAGCTTTCTTT

J gene: TRBJ2-3
D gene: TRBD1
V gene: TRBV11-2
clone size: NA
CDR3 protein: CASNRDRTDTQYF
CDR3 DNA: TGTGCCAGCAACCGGGACAGGACAGATACGCAGTATTTT

J gene: TRBJ1-1
D gene: NA
V gene: TRBV21-1
clone size: NA
CDR3 protein: CASTKVLLMNTEAFF
CDR3 DNA: TGTGCCAGCACCAAAGTCCTCCTCATGAACACTGAAGCTTTCTTT

J gene: TRBJ1-4
D gene: NA
V gene: TRBV4-1
clone size: NA
CDR3 protein: CASSQIANEKLFF
CDR3 DNA: TGCGCCAGCAGCCAAATCGCTAATGAAAAACTGTTTTTT